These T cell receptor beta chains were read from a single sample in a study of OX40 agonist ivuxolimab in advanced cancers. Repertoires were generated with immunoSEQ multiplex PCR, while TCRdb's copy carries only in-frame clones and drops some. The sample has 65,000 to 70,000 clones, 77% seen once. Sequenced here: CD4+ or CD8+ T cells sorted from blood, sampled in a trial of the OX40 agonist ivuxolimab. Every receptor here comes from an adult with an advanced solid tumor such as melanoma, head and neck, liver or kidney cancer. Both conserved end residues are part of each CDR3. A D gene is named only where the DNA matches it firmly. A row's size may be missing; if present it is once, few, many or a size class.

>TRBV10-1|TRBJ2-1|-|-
CASPQGNRNKHEQFF
TGCGCCAGCCCCCAAGGAAACAGGAATAAACATGAGCAGTTCTTC
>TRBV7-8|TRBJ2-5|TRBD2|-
CASSGKLAGVGETQYF
TGTGCCAGCAGCGGAAAACTAGCGGGAGTAGGGGAGACCCAGTACTTC
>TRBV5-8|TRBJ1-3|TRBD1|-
CASSPTGSSGNTIYF
TGTGCCAGCAGCCCGACAGGGAGTTCTGGAAACACCATATATTTT
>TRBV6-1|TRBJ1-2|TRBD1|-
CASSFTQGGSGYTF
TGTGCCAGCAGCTTCACTCAGGGGGGGTCTGGCTACACCTTC
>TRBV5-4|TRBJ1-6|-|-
CASSLGHNYNSPLHF
TGTGCCAGCAGCTTGGGGCATAATTATAATTCACCCCTCCACTTT
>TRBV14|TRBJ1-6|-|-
CASSQVSGYNSPLHF
TGTGCCAGCAGCCAAGTTTCCGGTTATAATTCACCCCTCCACTTT
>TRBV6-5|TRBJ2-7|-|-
CASSSGVSYEQYF
TGTGCCAGCAGCTCAGGGGTTAGCTACGAGCAGTACTTC
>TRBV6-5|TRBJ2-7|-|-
CASSYDLAQTYEQYF
TGTGCCAGCAGTTACGATCTCGCCCAAACCTACGAGCAGTACTTC
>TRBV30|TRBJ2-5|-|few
CAWSVGAETQYF
TGTGCCTGGAGTGTAGGGGCAGAGACCCAGTACTTC
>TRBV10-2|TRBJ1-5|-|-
CASSEQGLNQPQHF
TGCGCCAGCAGTGAACAGGGACTCAATCAGCCCCAGCATTTT
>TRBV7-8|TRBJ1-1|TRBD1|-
CASSRTGRGTEAFF
TGTGCCAGCAGCCGGACAGGGCGGGGGACTGAAGCTTTCTTT
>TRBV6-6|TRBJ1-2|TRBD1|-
CASIRQGNYGYTF
TGTGCCAGCATCCGACAGGGGAACTATGGCTACACCTTC
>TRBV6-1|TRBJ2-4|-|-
CASSEVGPAGIQYF
TGTGCCAGCAGTGAAGTGGGGCCCGCGGGCATTCAGTACTTC
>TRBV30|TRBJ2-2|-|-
CAWSTGQNTGELFF
TGTGCCTGGAGCACGGGACAGAACACCGGGGAGCTGTTTTTT
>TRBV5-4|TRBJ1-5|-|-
CASSWGGVTGNQPQHF
TGTGCCAGCAGCTGGGGAGGGGTAACGGGCAATCAGCCCCAGCATTTT
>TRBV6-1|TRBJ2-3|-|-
CASREDWGTQYF
TGTGCCAGCAGGGAGGACTGGGGAACGCAGTATTTT
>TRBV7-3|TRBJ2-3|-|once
CASSLNGGRNTDTQYF
TGTGCCAGCAGCTTAAACGGGGGAAGAAATACAGATACGCAGTATTTT
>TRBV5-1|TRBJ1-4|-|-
CASRLGGTTNEKLFF
TGCGCCAGCAGGTTAGGGGGAACAACTAATGAAAAACTGTTTTTT
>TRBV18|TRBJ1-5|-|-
CASSPRQNQPQHF
TGTGCCAGCTCACCTCGCCAAAATCAGCCCCAGCATTTT
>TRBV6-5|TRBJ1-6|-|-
CASTRTGSNSPLHF
TGTGCCAGCACCCGGACGGGAAGCAATTCACCCCTCCACTTT
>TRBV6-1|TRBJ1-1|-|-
CASSEPTDTQPEAFF
TGTGCCAGCAGCGAGCCCACGGACACCCAACCTGAAGCTTTCTTT
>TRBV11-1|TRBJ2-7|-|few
CASRSGTDTGEQYF
TGTGCCAGCAGGTCTGGAACGGACACGGGGGAGCAGTACTTC
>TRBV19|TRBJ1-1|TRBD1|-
CASSMDRGTEAFF
TGTGCCAGTAGTATGGACAGGGGCACTGAAGCTTTCTTT
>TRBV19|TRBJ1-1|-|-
CASTLSEGNGEAFF
TGTGCCAGTACCCTTTCTGAGGGAAACGGTGAAGCTTTCTTT
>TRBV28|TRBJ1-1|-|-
CASSLFSGGGQGTEAFF
TGTGCCAGCAGTTTATTCTCCGGAGGGGGACAAGGCACTGAAGCTTTCTTT
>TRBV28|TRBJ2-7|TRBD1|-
CASSQIPGQGKYEQYF
TGTGCCAGCAGTCAAATCCCGGGACAGGGGAAGTACGAGCAGTACTTC
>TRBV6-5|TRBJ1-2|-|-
CASSYSPGQIYGYTF
TGTGCCAGCAGTTACTCCCCAGGGCAAATCTATGGCTACACCTTC
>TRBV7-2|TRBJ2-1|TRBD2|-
CASRPTSGGNEQFF
TGTGCCAGCAGGCCCACTAGCGGTGGTAATGAGCAGTTCTTC
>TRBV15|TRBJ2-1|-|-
CATSRERSSYNEQFF
TGTGCCACCAGCAGAGAACGGAGCTCCTACAATGAGCAGTTCTTC
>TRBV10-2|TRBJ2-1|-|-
CASSSDRYNEQFF
TGCGCCAGCAGCTCGGACAGATACAATGAGCAGTTCTTC
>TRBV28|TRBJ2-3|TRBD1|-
CASSSGQGTDTQYF
TGTGCCAGCAGTTCCGGACAGGGGACAGATACGCAGTATTTT
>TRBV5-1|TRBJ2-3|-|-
CASSWDANTQYF
TGCGCCAGCAGCTGGGACGCTAATACGCAGTATTTT
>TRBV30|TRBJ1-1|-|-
CALHGDTEAFF
TGTGCCCTACACGGGGACACTGAAGCTTTCTTT
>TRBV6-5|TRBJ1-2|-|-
CASSYGGGPNYGYTF
TGTGCCAGCAGTTACGGTGGGGGTCCTAACTATGGCTACACCTTC
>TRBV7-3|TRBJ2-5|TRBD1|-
CASSPIAGGIETQYF
TGTGCCAGCAGCCCGATCGCAGGGGGCATAGAGACCCAGTACTTC
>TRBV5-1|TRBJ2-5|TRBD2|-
CASSAGGYQETQYF
TGCGCCAGCAGCGCGGGAGGTTACCAAGAGACCCAGTACTTC